This T cell receptor (beta chain) was retrieved from a study of blood T cells in healthy people across ages. Study results and limitations: It was not possible, with unsorted PBMCs, to conclusively compare naive and antigen-experienced cells.

The CDR3 runs 12 residues. Germline CDR1 reads SQVTM; CDR2 reads ANQGSEA. This clonotype was observed a few times. Its antigen is not known. The authors ran a second PCR of about 6 to 11 cycles using a sample-barcoded 5' primer and a J-beta primer mix. One entry per CDR3 protein results from TCRdb running MiXCR on the 5' RACE reads. The profile shows some 710,000 distinct CDR3 sequences, about a fifth of them singletons. Each donor had around 9.2 milliliters of peripheral blood drawn. Every sample gave at least 5 micrograms of total RNA when it was extracted. The source material was blood. The chain combines TRBV29-1 with TRBJ2-1; possible D gene TRBD2, 6 bases. Matching the DNA end better, TRBJ2-5 makes the J call doubtful. The source of this sequence is an older man in good health. CDR3 loop: CSARTMQETQYF. The CDR3 DNA follows: TGCAGCGCCCGGACTATGCAGGAGACCCAGTACTTC.